The 26 T cell receptor beta chains presented below share a single source sample, sequenced in a study of shared clonotypes between healthy human individuals. TCRdb's copy holds only in-frame clones and misses some; the assay was immunoSEQ multiplex PCR. The sample has approximately 2.1 million clones; 90% to 95% are singletons. What was sequenced was naive CD4+ T cells from PBMCs. Subset: CD45RA+ positively selected. The origin of the receptors is a man aged 18-30 years in good health. Some clones in this sample may be carry-over from other donors' samples.

Only one count was recorded for this clone. The V call is TRBV29-1, the J call TRBJ2-7; TRBD1 is a possible D gene (5 bases). Trimming left V 3 bases short and J 0 bases short, with 15 bases between. Per germline, CDR1 SQVTM and CDR2 ANQGSEA. This CDR3 is built from 15 residues. The CDR3 sequence: CSVDPRRARSYEQYF. The CDR3 coding sequence is TGCAGCGTTGACCCACGCAGGGCCCGCTCCTACGAGCAGTACTTC.

This clone was seen once. The V and J genes are TRBV6-1 and TRBJ2-4; D might be TRBD1 (5 bases). The germline V gene has CDR1 MNHNS and CDR2 SASEGT. The CDR3 consists of 15 residues. V was trimmed by 7 bases and J by 9 bases, leaving 22 bases between them. The CDR3 spells CASTGSLAGLRIQYF. For the CDR3, the DNA is TGTGCCAGCACGGGTTCGTTGGCAGGGTTGCGCATTCAGTACTTC.

V and J are TRBV6-4 and TRBJ2-7; TRBD2 agrees at 16 bases. Germline assignment: CDR1 MRHNA and CDR2 SNTAGT. The CDR3 length is 15 residues. J gave up 11 bases and V 2 bases, and 6 bases lay outside the gene matches. CDR3 DNA sequence: TGTGCCAGCAGTGACCAGGGACTAGCGGGAGGGCCCAAGTACTTC. This gives the protein CASSDQGLAGGPKYF.

The chain combines TRBV15 with TRBJ2-7, with a tentative D call TRBD2 (6 bases). Trimming took off 0 bases at V and 1 base at J, with 13 bases between the two ends. Germline values: CDR1 LNHNV, CDR2 YYDKDF (reference sequence). This CDR3 spans 16 amino acids. CDR3 DNA: TGTGCCACCAGCAGAGATCTTAGCGGCCTTTCCTACGAGCAGTACTTC. It codes for CATSRDLSGLSYEQYF. Complete variable domain (other parts from reference TRBV15 and TRBJ2-7): DAMVIQNPRYQVTQFGKPVTLSCSQTLNHNVMYWYQQKSSQAPKLLFHYYDKDFNNEADTPDNFQSRRPNTSFCFLDIRSPGLGDTAMYLCATSRDLSGLSYEQYFGPGTRLTVT.

In nucleotides, the CDR3 is TGTGCCAGCAGACGGGTGTCCGGGGGACAGGGGCTGGGGAGCAATCAGCCCCAGCATTTT. Residues: CASRRVSGGQGLGSNQPQHF. The genes are TRBV28 and TRBJ1-5, with 10 bases that match TRBD1. The CDR3 covers 20 residues. The J segment lost 1 base and the V segment lost 6 bases, leaving 18 bases of the junction unmatched. Germline V lookup: CDR1 MDHEN, CDR2 SYDVKM.

The rearrangement links TRBV5-1 to TRBJ2-3; D is undetermined. The CDR3 length is 14 residues. CDR1 is SGHRS and CDR2 is YFSETQ in the germline V gene. The V end was cut by 0 bases, the J end by 2 bases, with 7 bases between. CDR3 bases: TGCGCCAGCAGCTTGGTAGACGACACAGATACGCAGTATTTT. Translating it yields CASSLVDDTDTQYF. Drawing the rest from reference TRBV5-1 and TRBJ2-3, the complete variable domain is KAGVTQTPRYLIKTRGQQVTLSCSPISGHRSVSWYQQTPGQGLQFLFEYFSETQRNKGNFPGRFSGRQFSNSRSEMNVSTLELGDSALYLCASSLVDDTDTQYFGPGTRLTVL.

This clone was seen only once. At the DNA level, this CDR3 is encoded by other sequences in the same sample as well. In nucleotides, the CDR3 is TGCGCCAGCAGCTTATTAGGGGTTGGTGGCTACACCTTC. Protein sequence: CASSLLGVGGYTF. The gene calls are TRBV5-1 and TRBJ1-2, with a possible D match to TRBD1 (5 bases). V lost 2 bases and J 7 bases, leaving 12 bases between the germline ends. Germline CDR1 reads SGHRS; CDR2 reads YFSETQ. CDR3 size: 13 residues.

Note on this clone: This same CDR3 is encoded by further DNA sequences in the sample. The rearrangement joins TRBV7-9 to TRBJ1-1, with no clear D. The CDR3 length is 13 residues. V gave up 5 bases and J gave up 1 base, with 8 bases separating them. Per the germline V gene, CDR1 is SEHNR and CDR2 is FQNEAQ (reference sequence). The CDR3 loop reads CASSLTPNTEAFF. DNA of the CDR3: TGTGCCAGCAGCCTCACTCCGAACACTGAAGCTTTCTTT.

This chain links TRBV5-1 with TRBJ2-4; D is possibly TRBD2 (6 bases). The V and J ends lost 5 bases and 15 bases respectively, with 21 bases between them. The length of the CDR3 is 13 residues. The V gene's germline CDR1 is SGHRS and CDR2 YFSETQ. The CDR3 is CASRQEGGRQMYF. Here the CDR3 DNA reads TGCGCCAGCAGGCAGGAGGGCGGCCGCCAGATGTACTTC.

This chain connects TRBV6-5 to TRBJ1-4; D ambiguous. This CDR3 comprises 15 residues. Germline CDR1 reads MNHEY; CDR2 reads SVGAGI. V lost 6 bases and J lost 5, with 16 bases in between. CDR3 region: CASRRLAFTNEKLFF. The CDR3, as DNA: TGTGCCAGCAGACGATTGGCCTTTACGAATGAAAAACTGTTTTTT.

The CDR3 DNA reads as TGTGCCAGCAGCTTATTTAGGGGGCCTAGTGAGCAGTTCTTC. Its protein is CASSLFRGPSEQFF. This rearrangement joins TRBV5-6 to TRBJ2-1; 7 bases are shared with TRBD1. The V segment lost 2 bases and the J segment 9 bases; nucleotides outside the gene matches: 8. The V gene's germline CDR1 is SGHDT and CDR2 YYEEEE. There are 14 residues in the CDR3. Using reference TRBV5-6 and TRBJ2-1 for the parts outside the CDR3, the full variable domain is DAGVTQSPTHLIKTRGQQVTLRCSPKSGHDTVSWYQQALGQGPQFIFQYYEEEERQRGNFPDRFSGHQFPNYSSELNVNALLLGDSALYLCASSLFRGPSEQFFGPGTRLTVL.

This clone was counted a single time. This sequence joins TRBV6-1 and TRBJ2-7; no clear D. The germline V gene has CDR1 MNHNS and CDR2 SASEGT. The CDR3 length is 11 residues. Trimming took off 0 bases at V and 9 bases at J, with 6 bases between the two ends. The CDR3 DNA sequence: TGTGCCAGCAGTGAAGCGGAAGTGCAGTACTTC. Its protein is CASSEAEVQYF.

This chain uses TRBV5-6 with TRBJ2-4; tentative D call: TRBD2 (7 bases). The germline V gene encodes CDR1 SGHDT and CDR2 YYEEEE. The CDR3 is 17 residues long. V was clipped by 4 bases and J by 2 bases, with 19 bases between them. The CDR3 spells CASSPPRGGVTKNIQYF. The DNA for the CDR3 is TGTGCCAGCAGCCCTCCAAGAGGGGGGGTGACCAAAAACATTCAGTACTTC.

This clone was seen once. The chain recombines TRBV6-5 with TRBJ2-7, with no clear D. The germline V gene encodes CDR1 MNHEY and CDR2 SVGAGI. The germline V and J ends were trimmed by 5 bases and 5 bases, with 7 bases remaining between them. This CDR3 is 11 amino acids long. The CDR3 here is CASSAGDEQYF. The DNA of the CDR3 is TGTGCCAGCAGTGCTGGGGACGAGCAGTACTTC.

This chain connects TRBV10-3 to TRBJ2-5; 8 bases fit TRBD2. The length of the CDR3 is 14 residues. The junction had 4 bases not matched to a gene; V was cut back by 2 bases and J by 5 bases. CDR1 and CDR2 from the germline V gene are ENHRY and SYGVKD. The CDR3 DNA follows: TGTGCCATCAGTGAGAGCGGGAGATTGGAGACCCAGTACTTC. The encoded protein is CAISESGRLETQYF.

The V gene is TRBV7-2, the J gene TRBJ1-2, with a weak D call TRBD1 (5 bases). This CDR3 region has 15 residues. The germline V gene has CDR1 SGHTA and CDR2 FQGNSA. V was shortened by 7 bases and J by 4 bases, with 19 bases between the two germline ends. The CDR3 DNA reads TGTGCCAGCACCTCCGATGGGGGGGGTGGCTATGGCTACACCTTC. Amino acids: CASTSDGGGGYGYTF.

The chain couples TRBV5-1 to TRBJ2-5, with 9 bases fitting TRBD2. The V and J ends lost 2 bases and 2 bases, in that order; junction bases with no gene match: 4. The CDR3 has 15 residues. Germline-derived CDR1 and CDR2 are SGHRS and YFSETQ. CDR3 region: CASSLGLATQETQYF. In DNA, the CDR3 is TGCGCCAGCAGCTTAGGACTAGCGACACAAGAGACCCAGTACTTC.

In its sample, this clone was seen once. J is TRBJ1-4 and V is TRBV7-9; D possibly corresponds to TRBD1 (6 bases). Trimming took off 1 base at V and 8 bases at J, with 11 bases between the two ends. The CDR3 has 14 amino acids. Germline CDR1 SEHNR, CDR2 FQNEAQ (reference sequence). CDR3 amino acids: CASSLVGGDEKLFF. The CDR3 DNA reads TGTGCCAGCAGCTTAGTGGGGGGCGACGAAAAACTGTTTTTT.

The rearrangement uses TRBV10-3 and TRBJ1-6; no reliable D call. V was trimmed by 8 bases and J by 6 bases, leaving 8 bases between them. The CDR3 spans 12 residues. CDR1 and CDR2 from the germline V gene are ENHRY and SYGVKD. This CDR3 is CAIGGGNSPLHF. In nucleotides, the CDR3 is TGTGCCATCGGAGGTGGTAATTCACCCCTCCACTTT.

This rearrangement joins TRBV7-3 to TRBJ2-1; 11 bases map to TRBD2. V lost 2 bases to trimming and J lost 3 bases; unmatched junction nucleotides: 9. The CDR3 is 18 amino acids. Per the germline V gene, CDR1 is SGHTA and CDR2 is FQGTGA. The CDR3 spells CASSLAPTGTSGYNEQFF. For the CDR3, the DNA is TGTGCCAGCAGCTTAGCCCCCACCGGGACTAGCGGCTACAATGAGCAGTTCTTC.

The chain couples TRBV4-2 to TRBJ2-5; D perhaps matches TRBD2 (6 bases). The CDR3 has 14 residues. Trimming took 4 bases from V and 2 from J, leaving 11 bases between them. CDR1 and CDR2 from the germline V gene are LGHNA and YNFKEQ. The CDR3 sequence: CASSLGSGQETQYF. DNA of the CDR3: TGTGCCAGCAGCCTGGGTAGCGGACAAGAGACCCAGTACTTC.

As for this clone: Other DNA sequences in this specimen translate into the identical CDR3. The chain has TRBV5-1 and TRBJ2-1, with D uncertain. V dropped 0 bases and J dropped 6 bases, with 4 bases sitting between them. Germline CDR1 reads SGHRS; CDR2 reads YFSETQ. This CDR3 comprises 12 residues. CDR3 DNA: TGCGCCAGCAGCTTGGGGGCCAATGAGCAGTTCTTC. Translating it yields CASSLGANEQFF.

The V gene is TRBV7-9, the J gene TRBJ2-1, with 7 bases that match TRBD1. CDR1 and CDR2 from the germline V gene are SEHNR and FQNEAQ (reference sequence). V dropped 5 bases and J dropped 6; count of bases not matched to a gene: 4. The CDR3 is 13 amino acids. The CDR3 loop reads CASSRQGGNEQFF. In DNA form, the CDR3 reads TGTGCCAGCAGCAGACAGGGTGGCAATGAGCAGTTCTTC.

This clone was detected a few times. The V call is TRBV28, the J call TRBJ1-5; D unclear. Trimming left V 7 bases short and J 4 bases short, with 17 bases between. Germline V gene lookup returns CDR1 MDHEN and CDR2 SYDVKM. This CDR3 is 15 amino acids long. The CDR3 reads CASTASGPTNQPQHF. CDR3 nucleotides: TGTGCCAGCACCGCCTCCGGACCAACTAATCAGCCCCAGCATTTT.

This chain links TRBV9 with TRBJ2-3; 10 bases line up with TRBD2. From germline, CDR1 is SGDLS and CDR2 YYNGEE. V shed 0 bases, J shed 0 bases, and the junction held 7 bases outside the gene matches. This CDR3 has 18 residues. CDR3 nucleotide sequence: TGTGCCAGCAGCGTAGCTGGACTAGCGGCGACGAGCACAGATACGCAGTATTTT. Translated, it gives CASSVAGLAATSTDTQYF.

The chain combines TRBV28 with TRBJ2-7; no clear D. CDR1 and CDR2 from the germline V gene are MDHEN and SYDVKM. The V end was cut by 4 bases, the J end by 6 bases, with 10 bases between. There are 12 residues in the CDR3. CDR3 region: CASSSVAPEQYF. CDR3 nucleotide sequence: TGTGCCAGCAGTTCGGTGGCCCCCGAGCAGTACTTC.